A single sample gave rise to the 22 T cell receptor beta chains below, sequenced in a study of PD-1 blockade in classical Hodgkin lymphoma. Assay used: immunoSEQ multiplex PCR; TCRdb lists only in-frame clones, some missing. The data hold under 130,000 clones, with roughly nine tenths observed a single time. Time point: cycle 4 day 1 (C4D1), after about 6 weeks of nivolumab. Every patient was affected by relapse after autologous stem cell transplantation, while exposure to brentuximab vedotin was not uniform. Sequencing used peripheral blood mononuclear cells (PBMCs), obtained before the fourth cycle of nivolumab. The receptors derive from a human donor with classical Hodgkin lymphoma.

This rearrangement joins TRBV7-2 to TRBJ1-5, with 11 bases fitting TRBD1. The trim removed 5 bases at V and 6 bases at J, leaving 6 bases unmatched. From germline, CDR1 is SGHTA and CDR2 FQGNSA. The CDR3 sequence is 15 residues long. The CDR3 DNA sequence: TGTGCCAGCAGCCGAGGGACAGGGGGATTTCAGCCCCAGCATTTT. Protein: CASSRGTGGFQPQHF.

This CDR3 reads CASSSADRGSPYEQYF. DNA for the CDR3: TGTGCCAGCAGCTCAGCGGACAGGGGGAGTCCCTACGAGCAGTACTTC. The chain is built from TRBV7-9 and TRBJ2-7; 10 bases match TRBD1. The CDR3 runs to 16 residues. Germline lookup yields CDR1 SEHNR and CDR2 FQNEAQ (reference sequence). The V segment lost 4 bases and the J segment 2 bases; nucleotides outside the gene matches: 8.

The chain is built from TRBV9 and TRBJ1-4; weak D call: TRBD1 (6 bases). Germline CDR1 is SGDLS and CDR2 is YYNGEE. The V end was cut by 0 bases, the J end by 5 bases, with 17 bases between. This CDR3 has 17 amino acids. The CDR3 nucleotides are TGTGCCAGCAGCGTAGATAAGGGGGACCGTAGAAATGAAAAACTGTTTTTT. Translation gives CASSVDKGDRRNEKLFF.

This clone has more than one count but fewer than ten. The chain links TRBV6-5 to TRBJ2-7; 13 bases fit TRBD2. There are 15 residues in the CDR3. Germline V gene data show CDR1 as MNHEY and CDR2 as SVGAGI. The trim removed 5 bases at V and 2 bases at J, leaving 3 bases unmatched. CDR3 sequence reads: CASSRLAGGPYEQYF. CDR3 in DNA: TGTGCCAGCAGTCGACTAGCGGGAGGCCCCTACGAGCAGTACTTC.

The chain combines TRBV13 with TRBJ2-5, with 13 bases matching TRBD2. CDR1 and CDR2 from the germline V gene are PRHDT and FYEKMQ (reference sequence). The CDR3 runs 17 residues. Trimming removed 5 bases from V and 0 bases from J; junction bases left unmatched: 6. The CDR3 reads CASSPSLAGGDQETQYF. DNA of the CDR3: TGTGCCAGCAGCCCATCACTAGCGGGAGGGGACCAAGAGACCCAGTACTTC.

The rearrangement joins TRBV27 to TRBJ2-7; 7 bases match TRBD2. V lost 2 bases and J lost 2; bases outside the gene matches: 12. Germline V gives CDR1 MNHEY, CDR2 SMNVEV (reference sequence). The CDR3 extends over 17 amino acids. This CDR3 reads CASSLAWRERAAYEQYF. The CDR3 DNA sequence: TGTGCCAGCAGTTTAGCGTGGCGGGAGAGGGCCGCCTACGAGCAGTACTTC.

The rearrangement joins TRBV6-1 to TRBJ1-2; D is perhaps TRBD1 (5 bases). CDR3 length equals 16 residues. With 4 bases removed from V and 0 bases from J, the gap between germline ends came to 15 bases. Germline-derived CDR1 and CDR2 are MNHNS and SASEGT. The CDR3 reads CASSAWDGNTNYGYTF. CDR3 nucleotides: TGTGCCAGCAGTGCATGGGACGGAAATACTAACTATGGCTACACCTTC.

CDR3 bases: TGTGCCAGCAGCTTAGCCTTGGGGCCCATGAACACTGAAGCTTTCTTT. It encodes CASSLALGPMNTEAFF. The chain links TRBV7-9 to TRBJ1-1, with D tentatively TRBD1 (5 bases). Germline V lookup: CDR1 SEHNR, CDR2 FQNEAQ (reference sequence). The CDR3 is 16 residues long. The V gene lost 0 bases and the J gene lost 0 bases, with 11 bases spanning the gap.

The chain has TRBV9 and TRBJ2-3; 8 bases are shared with TRBD2. The length of the CDR3 is 14 residues. Germline CDR1 is SGDLS and CDR2 is YYNGEE. Trimming at V came to 7 bases and at J to 3 bases, leaving 7 bases not matched to a gene. CDR3 nucleotides: TGTGCCAGCGCGAGCGGGAGTTTTACAGATACGCAGTATTTT. As protein: CASASGSFTDTQYF.

The CDR3 loop is CASSLRRGRYGNTEAFF. The DNA for the CDR3 is TGTGCCAGCAGCTTAAGGAGGGGGAGATATGGAAACACTGAAGCTTTCTTT. J is TRBJ1-1 and V is TRBV7-8; D perhaps matches TRBD1 (6 bases). V shed 2 bases and J shed 2 bases, with 18 bases lying between them. CDR3 length equals 17 residues. CDR1 and CDR2 (germline): SGHVS, FQNEAQ. Drawing the rest from reference TRBV7-8 and TRBJ1-1, the complete variable domain is GAGVSQSPRYKVAKRGQDVALRCDPISGHVSLFWYQQALGQGPEFLTYFQNEAQLDKSGLPSDRFFAERPEGSVSTLKIQRTQQEDSAVYLCASSLRRGRYGNTEAFFGQGTRLTVV.

The chain employs TRBV2 and TRBJ1-1; 9 nucleotides line up with TRBD1. The CDR3 spans 16 residues. Germline-derived CDR1 and CDR2 are SNHLY and FYNNEI. V dropped 6 bases and J dropped 5; count of bases not matched to a gene: 13. The CDR3 loop reads CASRGTGTGYGTEAFF. The CDR3 DNA reads as TGTGCCAGCAGGGGAACCGGGACAGGGTATGGGACTGAAGCTTTCTTT.

The genes are TRBV30 and TRBJ1-2, with TRBD1 as a possible D gene (6 bases). The V end lost 2 bases, the J end lost 4 bases, and 14 bases lay between the germline ends. The CDR3 loop spans 14 amino acids. Germline CDR1 and CDR2: GTSNPN and SVGIG (reference sequence). The CDR3 DNA reads as TGTGCCTGGAGTCTAAGAACAGGGATCTATGGCTACACCTTC. Protein sequence: CAWSLRTGIYGYTF.

The rearrangement links TRBV7-9 to TRBJ2-4; 8 nucleotides agree with TRBD2. V lost 1 base and J lost 7; bases outside the gene matches: 9. This CDR3 is 16 amino acids long. Germline loops: CDR1 SEHNR, CDR2 FQNEAQ (reference sequence). The CDR3 DNA reads TGTGCCAGCAGCTTAGGAGAGCGGGAGTGGATCAACATTCAGTACTTC. It yields the protein CASSLGEREWINIQYF.

This chain joins TRBV30 and TRBJ1-4, with TRBD1 identical over 7 bases. Germline loops: CDR1 GTSNPN, CDR2 SVGIG (reference sequence). CDR3 length equals 15 residues. The V gene end was trimmed by 2 bases and the J gene end by 3 bases; junction bases not matched to a gene: 6. The chain's CDR3 is CAWSSHRGSNEKLFF. Written as DNA, the CDR3 is TGTGCCTGGAGTTCCCACAGGGGTTCTAATGAAAAACTGTTTTTT.

With regard to this clone: At one boundary the junction diverges from the germline segment, which might be a read error. The chain has TRBV7-2 and TRBJ2-1, with D possibly being TRBD2 (6 bases). The germline V gene encodes CDR1 SGHTA and CDR2 FQGNSA. The CDR3 is made up of 13 amino acids. This CDR3 is CASSPAQGLDYLF. The DNA for the CDR3 is TGTGCCAGCAGCCCTGCTCAGGGATTGGACTACCTCTTC. The whole variable domain, remainder taken from reference TRBV7-2 and TRBJ2-1, is GAGVSQSPSNKVTEKGKDVELRCDPISGHTALYWYRQSLGQGLEFLIYFQGNSAPDKSGLPSDRFSAERTGGSVSTLTIQRTQQEDSAVYLCASSPAQGLDYLFGPGTRLTVL.

The genes are TRBV7-8 and TRBJ2-3, with 7 nucleotides matching TRBD2. The ends lost 1 base at V and 3 bases at J; junction bases unmatched: 10. Germline CDR1 and CDR2: SGHVS and FQNEAQ. This CDR3 has 17 amino acids. CDR3 DNA: TGTGCCAGCAGCTTAGTCACTAGCGAGCCGGGGACAGATACGCAGTATTTT. It translates to CASSLVTSEPGTDTQYF.

This chain uses TRBV28 with TRBJ2-7; 11 nucleotides line up with TRBD2. Germline loops: CDR1 MDHEN, CDR2 SYDVKM. Losses at the gene ends were 1 base for V and 2 bases for J; bases not matched to a gene: 4. This CDR3 comprises 16 residues. The CDR3 coding sequence is TGTGCCAGCAGTTTATTGGGGACTAGCGGCACCTACGAGCAGTACTTC. It specifies CASSLLGTSGTYEQYF.

The chain's CDR3 is CAWSPGTYEQYF. Here the CDR3 DNA reads TGTGCCTGGAGCCCAGGGACCTACGAGCAGTACTTC. J is TRBJ2-7 and V is TRBV30, with a weak D call TRBD1 (5 bases). This CDR3 contains 12 residues. Between the trimmed V and J ends, which lost 3 bases and 2 bases, there was a span of 8 bases. Germline V CDR1 and CDR2: GTSNPN, SVGIG (reference sequence).

This rearrangement joins TRBV6-5 to TRBJ1-1; D is uncertain. The CDR3 contains 13 residues. V was pared by 0 bases and J by 4 bases, with 6 bases between. Germline V gene sequence: CDR1 MNHEY, CDR2 SVGAGI. CDR3 in DNA: TGTGCCAGCAGTTACTCGTGGGGCACTGAAGCTTTCTTT. Translation: CASSYSWGTEAFF.

The V call is TRBV2, the J call TRBJ1-2, with D perhaps TRBD1 (6 bases). The germline V gene encodes CDR1 SNHLY and CDR2 FYNNEI. V was shortened by 6 bases and J by 0 bases, with 14 bases between the two germline ends. CDR3 length: 15 amino acids. This CDR3 is CASRTLQGSNYGYTF. The CDR3 DNA sequence: TGTGCCAGCAGGACCTTACAGGGCTCTAACTATGGCTACACCTTC.

V is TRBV9 and J is TRBJ2-7, with TRBD2 matching 13 bases. The V segment lost 4 bases and the J segment 7 bases; nucleotides outside the gene matches: 17. Germline assignment: CDR1 SGDLS and CDR2 YYNGEE. The CDR3 is made up of 18 amino acids. The CDR3 spells CASSPTTSGRAGVGEQYF. The CDR3, as DNA: TGTGCCAGCAGCCCTACTACTAGCGGGAGGGCCGGGGTCGGGGAGCAGTACTTC.

This sequence joins TRBV11-1 and TRBJ2-7; TRBD2 matches 10 bases. The CDR3 runs to 16 residues. The germline gives CDR1 SGHAT, CDR2 FQDESV (reference sequence). The V gene end was trimmed by 5 bases and the J gene end by 3 bases; junction bases not matched to a gene: 10. CDR3 sequence: CASSPRTSGAGYEQYF. The CDR3 region has the DNA TGTGCCAGCAGCCCCAGGACTAGCGGAGCCGGCTACGAGCAGTACTTC. Full variable domain (remainder filled in from reference TRBV11-1 and TRBJ2-7): EAEVAQSPRYKITEKSQAVAFWCDPISGHATLYWYRQILGQGPELLVQFQDESVVDDSQLPKDRFSAERLKGVDSTLKIQPAELGDSAMYLCASSPRTSGAGYEQYFGPGTRLTVT.